This T cell receptor beta chain is drawn from a study of T-cell memory formation after mild COVID-19. This clonotype appeared a few times. Trimming took off 5 bases at V and 1 base at J, with 16 bases between the two ends. CDR1 is DFQATT, CDR2 SNEGSKA, per germline (reference sequence). The CDR3 is made up of 15 amino acids. Via MiXCR, TCRdb re-called the 5' RACE reads, giving one row per CDR3 protein. The table shows about 360,000 distinct CDR3 sequences, with around an eighth occurring only once. This chain uses TRBV20-1 with TRBJ2-3; a possible D gene is TRBD2 (5 bases). Sequenced: PBMCs or a T cell subset sorted from them (not recorded which). This TCR derives from a man aged 18 to 30 who had mild COVID-19 (a few samples of this study predate the infection). Cell type and time point are not known. This CDR3 is CSAYIFGGRTDTQYF. The CDR3 nucleotides read TGCAGTGCTTACATTTTTGGCGGGCGCACAGATACGCAGTATTTT.